This TCR beta chain stems from a study of T cell repertoires in cytomegalovirus infection (dated by TCRdb to about 2019). At the level of the whole study: The HLA type of each donor mattered for the analysis, because public TCR beta signatures pointed to carriage of CMV infection along with the matching HLA type. Study-wide conclusions, independent of this receptor: In both this cohort and an independent cohort of 350 or so donors, the cumulative frequency of public TCR beta family members distinguished carriers of CMV infection plus the relevant HLA type. The ex vivo response was dominated by HLA-C-restricted CMV-specific TCR beta clonotypes, and the single most frequent clonotype in two of eight donors was supplied by these HLA-C-restricted clonotypes.

A remark on this clonotype: The antigen it recognizes is unknown. Qualities for individual bases were not recorded, and no much larger clone is one base off.

The CDR1 and CDR2 encoded by the germline V gene (reference sequence) are MNHNY and SVGAGI. The CDR3 has 12 amino acids, counting the end cysteine and phenylalanine. Only the CDR3 DNA stays, 36 bases, in frame from base 1. V and J are truncated by 2 bases and 4 bases respectively, leaving an intervening sequence of 6 bases. Sequencing took place on an Illumina HiSeq 1500. TCRdb trimmed the raw reads at Q25, called clones with MiXCR and kept productive beta chains. Identical CDR3 proteins give one entry, which carries the most common genes and DNA. The sample includes just under 550,000 distinct CDR3 sequences, with 26% observed a single time. The top ten clones comprise roughly 13% of the sample.

The chain employs TRBV6-6 and TRBJ2-7; the D gene assignment is ambiguous. The sequence came from a human donor in good health (CMV status not recorded). Some clones in this sample may be carry-over from other donors' samples. The sample consisted of PBMCs. DNA sequence: TGTGCCAGCAGTTACGACCGGTACGAGCAGTACTTC. Translated, this gives CASSYDRYEQYF.